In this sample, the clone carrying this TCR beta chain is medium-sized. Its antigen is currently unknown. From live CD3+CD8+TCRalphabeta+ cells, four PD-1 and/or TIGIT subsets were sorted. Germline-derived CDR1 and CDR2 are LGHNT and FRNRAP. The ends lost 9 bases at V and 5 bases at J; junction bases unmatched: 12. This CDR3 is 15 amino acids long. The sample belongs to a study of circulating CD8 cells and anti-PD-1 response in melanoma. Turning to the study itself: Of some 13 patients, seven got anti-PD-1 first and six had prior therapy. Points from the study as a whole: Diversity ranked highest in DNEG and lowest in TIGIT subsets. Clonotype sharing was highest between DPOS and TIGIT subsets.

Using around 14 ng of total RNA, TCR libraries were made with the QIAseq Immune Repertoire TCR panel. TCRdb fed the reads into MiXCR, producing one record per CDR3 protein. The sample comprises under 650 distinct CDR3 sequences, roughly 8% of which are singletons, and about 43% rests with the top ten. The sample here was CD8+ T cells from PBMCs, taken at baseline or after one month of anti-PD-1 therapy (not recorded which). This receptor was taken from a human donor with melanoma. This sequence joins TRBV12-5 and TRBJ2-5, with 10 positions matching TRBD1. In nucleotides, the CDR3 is TGTGCTAGGGGGCGGGACAGGGGAGTCCGGGAGACCCAGTACTTC. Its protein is CARGRDRGVRETQYF.